This entry is about one T cell receptor (beta chain). Patients had HPV-negative, locally advanced oral cavity squamous cell carcinoma. Only in-frame clones appear in the TCRdb table, and some are missing; sequencing was by immunoSEQ multiplex PCR. The table shows under 85,000 clones, with 70% to 85% occurring only once. This record belongs to a study of neoadjuvant anti-PD-1 for oral cavity cancer. This sequence originates from a person aged 40 to 85 with oral cavity squamous cell carcinoma. The sample consisted of PBMCs, taken before nivolumab (anti-PD-1) treatment.

The chain's CDR3 is CASSDSGANVLTF. Written as DNA, the CDR3 is TGTGCCAGCAGCGACTCTGGGGCCAACGTCCTGACTTTC. The chain has TRBV7-9 and TRBJ2-6; D is unresolved. The V end lost 5 bases, the J end lost 0 bases, and 2 bases lay between the germline ends. The CDR3 consists of 13 residues. Germline CDR1 and CDR2: SEHNR and FQNEAQ (reference sequence).